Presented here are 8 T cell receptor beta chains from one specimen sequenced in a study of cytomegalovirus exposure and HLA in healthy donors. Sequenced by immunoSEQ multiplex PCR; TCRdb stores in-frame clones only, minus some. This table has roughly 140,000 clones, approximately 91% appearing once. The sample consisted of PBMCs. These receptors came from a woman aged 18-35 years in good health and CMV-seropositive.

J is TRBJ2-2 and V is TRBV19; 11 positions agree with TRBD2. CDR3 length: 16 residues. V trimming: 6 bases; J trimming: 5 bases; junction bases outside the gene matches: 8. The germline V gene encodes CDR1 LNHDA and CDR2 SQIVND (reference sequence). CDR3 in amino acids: CASRPTSGSLTGELFF. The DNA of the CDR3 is TGTGCCAGTAGACCAACTAGCGGGAGTTTAACCGGGGAGCTGTTTTTT.

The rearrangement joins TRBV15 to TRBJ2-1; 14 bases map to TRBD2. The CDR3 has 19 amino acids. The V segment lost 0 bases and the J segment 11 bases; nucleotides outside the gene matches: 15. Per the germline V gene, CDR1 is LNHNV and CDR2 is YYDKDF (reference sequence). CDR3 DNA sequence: TGTGCCACCAGCAGAGAACGAGGTTTAGGGACTAGCGGGAGTACGCAGCAGTTCTTC. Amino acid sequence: CATSRERGLGTSGSTQQFF.

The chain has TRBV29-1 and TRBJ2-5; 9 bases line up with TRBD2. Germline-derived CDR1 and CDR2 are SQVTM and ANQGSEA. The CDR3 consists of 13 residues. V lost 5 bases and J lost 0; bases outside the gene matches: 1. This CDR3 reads CSVLAGYQETQYF. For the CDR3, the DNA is TGCAGCGTTCTAGCGGGGTACCAAGAGACCCAGTACTTC.

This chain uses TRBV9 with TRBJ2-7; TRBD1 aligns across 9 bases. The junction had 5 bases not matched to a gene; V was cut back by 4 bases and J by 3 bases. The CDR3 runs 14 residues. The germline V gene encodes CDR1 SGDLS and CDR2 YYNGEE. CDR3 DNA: TGTGCCAGCAGCAGCCGGGACAGGGTCTACGAGCAGTACTTC. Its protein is CASSSRDRVYEQYF.

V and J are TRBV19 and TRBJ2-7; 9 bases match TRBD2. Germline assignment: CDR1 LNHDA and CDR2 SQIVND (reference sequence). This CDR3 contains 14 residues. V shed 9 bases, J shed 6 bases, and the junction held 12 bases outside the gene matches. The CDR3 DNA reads TGTGCCAGCCGAGAAGGCGGGAGGGCCCTCGAGCAGTACTTC. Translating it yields CASREGGRALEQYF.

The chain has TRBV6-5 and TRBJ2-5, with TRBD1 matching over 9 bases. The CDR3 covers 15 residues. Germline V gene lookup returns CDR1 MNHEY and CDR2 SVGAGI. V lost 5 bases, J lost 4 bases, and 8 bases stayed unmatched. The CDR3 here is CASSRTGEVGETQYF. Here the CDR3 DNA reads TGTGCCAGCAGTAGGACAGGGGAGGTAGGAGAGACCCAGTACTTC.

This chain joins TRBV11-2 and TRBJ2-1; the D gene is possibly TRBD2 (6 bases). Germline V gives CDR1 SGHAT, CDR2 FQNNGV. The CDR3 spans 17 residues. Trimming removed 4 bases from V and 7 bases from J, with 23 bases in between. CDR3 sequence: CASSSTRLAIRGNEQFF. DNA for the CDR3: TGTGCCAGCAGCTCCACCCGGCTAGCTATCCGGGGGAATGAGCAGTTCTTC.

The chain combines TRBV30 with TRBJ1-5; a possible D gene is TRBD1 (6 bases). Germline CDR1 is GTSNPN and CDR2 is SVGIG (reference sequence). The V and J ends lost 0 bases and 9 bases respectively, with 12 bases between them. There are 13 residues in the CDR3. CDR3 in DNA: TGTGCCTGGAGTGTACTTCGGGACATGCCCCAGCATTTT. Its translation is CAWSVLRDMPQHF.